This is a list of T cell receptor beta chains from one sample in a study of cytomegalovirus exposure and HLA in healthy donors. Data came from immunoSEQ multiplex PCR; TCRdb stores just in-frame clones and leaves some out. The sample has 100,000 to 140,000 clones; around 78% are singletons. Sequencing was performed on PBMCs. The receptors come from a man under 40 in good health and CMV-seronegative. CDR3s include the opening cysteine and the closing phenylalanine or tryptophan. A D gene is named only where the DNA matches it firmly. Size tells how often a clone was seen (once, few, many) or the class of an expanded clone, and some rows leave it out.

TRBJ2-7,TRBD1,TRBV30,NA,TGTGCCTGGAGTGGTTTGCAGGGGGCATCCTACGAGCAGTACTTC,CAWSGLQGASYEQYF
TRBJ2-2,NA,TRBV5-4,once,TGTGCCAGCAGCTTGAGAGGGTATGGCACCGGGGAGCTGTTTTTT,CASSLRGYGTGELFF
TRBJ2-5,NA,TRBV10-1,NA,TGCGCCAGCAGTGAGATGAGGGGGACGAACGAGGAGACCCAGTACTTC,CASSEMRGTNEETQYF
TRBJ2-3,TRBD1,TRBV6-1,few,TGTGCCAGCAGTGAAGGGACAGGGGGCGGTAGCACAGATACGCAGTATTTT,CASSEGTGGGSTDTQYF
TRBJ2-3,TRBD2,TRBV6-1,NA,TGTGCCAGCAGTGTACTAGCGGGAAGCACAGATACGCAGTATTTT,CASSVLAGSTDTQYF
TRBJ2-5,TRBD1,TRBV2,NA,TGTGCCAGCAGCCAACAGGGGGCGCGAAGGGAGACCCAGTACTTC,CASSQQGARRETQYF
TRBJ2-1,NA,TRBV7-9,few,TGTGCCAGCAGCTTAGAATCCGGGAGAAGGAGGAATGAGCAGTTCTTC,CASSLESGRRRNEQFF
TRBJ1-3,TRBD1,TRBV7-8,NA,TGTGCCAGCAGCCCCAGGGGGCAGGGGGCTGGAAACACCATATATTTT,CASSPRGQGAGNTIYF
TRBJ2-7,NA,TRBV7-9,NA,TGTGCCAGCAGCTTAGGTTCGACAATCGGGGGGCAGTACTTC,CASSLGSTIGGQYF
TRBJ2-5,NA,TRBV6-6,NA,TGTGCCAGCGAAGGAGACAGGACCCAAGAGACCCAGTACTTC,CASEGDRTQETQYF
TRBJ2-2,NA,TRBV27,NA,TGTGCCAGCAGCTTAAAGGGGATCGGGGAGCTGTTTTTT,CASSLKGIGELFF
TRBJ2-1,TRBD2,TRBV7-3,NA,TGTGCCAGCAGCTTAGGGACTAGCGGGAGTAATGAGCAGTTCTTC,CASSLGTSGSNEQFF
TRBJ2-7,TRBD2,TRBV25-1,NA,TGTGCCAGCAGTCCCAATCCGGGGACTAGCGGGTCCTACGAGCAGTACTTC,CASSPNPGTSGSYEQYF
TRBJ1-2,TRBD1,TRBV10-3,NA,TGTGCCACCATCGCCGGGACAGGGGCCAACTATGGCTACACCTTC,CATIAGTGANYGYTF
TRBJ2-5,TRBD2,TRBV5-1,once,TGCGCCAGCAGCGCCCGTAGCGGGAGTGAGACCCAGTACTTC,CASSARSGSETQYF
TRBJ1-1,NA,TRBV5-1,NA,TGCGCCAGCATTGACGGGGGGGGCAACACTGAAGCTTTCTTT,CASIDGGGNTEAFF
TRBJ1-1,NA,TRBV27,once,TGTGCCAGCAGTACCCAGGGTAGGGGCACTGAAGCTTTCTTT,CASSTQGRGTEAFF
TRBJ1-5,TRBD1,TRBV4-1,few,TGCGCCAGCAGCCAGTCCACAGGGGGCTCGGGCAATCAGCCCCAGCATTTT,CASSQSTGGSGNQPQHF
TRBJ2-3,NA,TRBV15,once,TGTGCCACCAGCAGAGGACTAGAGGGGAACACAGATACGCAGTATTTT,CATSRGLEGNTDTQYF
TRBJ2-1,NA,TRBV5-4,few,TGTGCCAGCAGCTTTTCCTTGAGCTCCTACAATGAGCAGTTCTTC,CASSFSLSSYNEQFF
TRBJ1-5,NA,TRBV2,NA,TGTGCCAGCAGAGAAGTAGCGGGGCGGCCCCAGCATTTT,CASREVAGRPQHF
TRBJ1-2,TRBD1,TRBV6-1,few,TGTGCCAGCAGTGTAGACAGGGATAATGGCTACACCTTC,CASSVDRDNGYTF
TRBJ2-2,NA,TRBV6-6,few,TGTGCCAGCAGTTACAGGGAGGGGGTCACCGGGGAGCTGTTTTTT,CASSYREGVTGELFF
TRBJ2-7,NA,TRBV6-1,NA,TGTGCCAGCGGGAGTGGGCAGGACTCCTACGAGCAGTACTTC,CASGSGQDSYEQYF
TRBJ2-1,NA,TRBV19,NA,TGTGCCAGTAGTATTGCCCAGGGTCTTCATGAGCAGTTCTTC,CASSIAQGLHEQFF
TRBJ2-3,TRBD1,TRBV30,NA,TGTGCCTCACGGGACAGGGGCACAGATACGCAGTATTTT,CASRDRGTDTQYF
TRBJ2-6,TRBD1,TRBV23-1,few,TGCGCCAGCACAATCCACCGGGACAGGGGGAAAAGTGGGGCCAACGTCCTGACTTTC,CASTIHRDRGKSGANVLTF
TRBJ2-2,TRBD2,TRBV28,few,TGTGCCAGCAGTTCCCTCGGCGGGAGGGCCCGGAGACCCGGGGAGCTGTTTTTT,CASSSLGGRARRPGELFF
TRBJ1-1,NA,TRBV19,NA,TGTGCCAGTAGTATCGGCTCGCGGGCTGCTTTCTTT,CASSIGSRAAFF